The sequence of this T cell receptor (beta chain) was determined in a study of CD8 T cells in ankylosing spondylitis. Whole-study findings and limits: Reported data indicate significant enrichment of disease-linked clones within matched ankylosing spondylitis synovial fluid. Typical of ankylosing spondylitis blood, it appeared, was a TCR beta motif of seven to nine highly homologous variants.

In regard to this clonotype: The target antigen is unknown.

TCRdb independently ran MiXCR on the 5' RACE reads; one entry per CDR3 protein. This table has about 280,000 distinct CDR3 sequences, around 18% appearing once. J gave up 0 bases and V 6 bases, and 6 bases lay outside the gene matches. The CDR3 has 15 amino acids. This receptor was identified in a male donor with ankylosing spondylitis or in good health (not recorded which). The sequenced sample consisted of blood, either unsorted or a sorted T cell fraction (not recorded which). The chain carries TRBV12-3 or TRBV12-4 and TRBJ1-1; TRBD1 aligns across 8 bases. The CDR3 sequence: CASSYQTGVNTEAFF. The CDR3 nucleotides are TGTGCCAGCAGCTACCAGACAGGGGTGAACACTGAAGCTTTCTTT.